Below, 6 T cell receptor beta chains from the same sample are listed, as sequenced in a study of blood T cell repertoires in COVID-19. Clones were sequenced by immunoSEQ multiplex PCR, and TCRdb holds only the in-frame ones, with some missing. The sample holds about 45,000 clones; approximately 82% are singletons and the top ten take around 6.1%. The sequenced material came from peripheral blood. The receptors here all came from a woman of 80 years or more with acute or convalescent COVID-19.

This chain links TRBV6-5 with TRBJ2-3, with D tentatively TRBD2 (6 bases). Between the trimmed V and J ends, which lost 7 bases and 4 bases, there was a span of 15 bases. This CDR3 is 14 amino acids long. Germline loops: CDR1 MNHEY, CDR2 SVGAGI. The CDR3 coding sequence is TGTGCCAGCACCCGAACTAGCACAGCAGATACGCAGTATTTT. Protein product: CASTRTSTADTQYF.

This clone was picked up a small number of times. V gene TRBV19 combines with J gene TRBJ1-6, with D possibly being TRBD1 (6 bases). Germline CDR1 and CDR2: LNHDA and SQIVND (reference sequence). Trimming took off 8 bases at V and 10 bases at J, with 18 bases between the two ends. CDR3 length equals 14 residues. The CDR3 nucleotides are TGTGCCAGTGGATCAGGGGTAAGAGGATCACCCCTCCACTTT. The encoded protein is CASGSGVRGSPLHF.

The V gene is TRBV7-8, the J gene TRBJ1-3, with D unclear. Looked up from germline, CDR1 is SGHVS and CDR2 is FQNEAQ. The CDR3 runs 16 residues. The germline V and J ends were trimmed by 0 bases and 4 bases, with 13 bases remaining between them. This chain's CDR3 is CASSLAGGSEGNTIYF. DNA of the CDR3: TGTGCCAGCAGCTTAGCGGGCGGGTCTGAAGGAAACACCATATATTTT.

The chain uses TRBV27 and TRBJ1-2; maybe TRBD1 (6 bases). CDR1 is MNHEY, CDR2 SMNVEV, per germline (reference sequence). The V end was cut by 4 bases, the J end by 3 bases, with 12 bases between. The CDR3 is 14 residues long. The CDR3: CASSSGRGDYGYTF. CDR3 coding DNA: TGTGCCAGCAGTTCTGGCAGGGGAGACTATGGCTACACCTTC.

This chain uses TRBV7-8 with TRBJ1-2; maybe TRBD1 (5 bases). The CDR3 has 13 residues. Germline V CDR1 and CDR2: SGHVS, FQNEAQ. Trimming removed 3 bases at V and 8 bases at J, with 13 bases between. The CDR3 reads CASSLGLDGGYTF. The CDR3, as DNA: TGTGCCAGCAGCTTGGGACTCGACGGAGGCTACACCTTC.

This chain links TRBV9 with TRBJ2-7; 8 bases fit TRBD1. CDR3 size: 14 residues. J was trimmed by 0 bases and V by 3 bases; bases with no gene match: 2. Per the germline V gene, CDR1 is SGDLS and CDR2 is YYNGEE. CDR3 nucleotides: TGTGCCAGCAGCGAAACAGGGGGCTCCTACGAGCAGTACTTC. Protein product: CASSETGGSYEQYF.